This is a list of T cell receptor beta chains from one sample in a study of T cells in Graves' hyperthyroidism and ophthalmopathy. In TCRdb, the multiplex PCR reads were re-called with MiXCR into one record per CDR3 protein. The sample includes almost 350,000 distinct CDR3 sequences, 18% of them seen just once. The sequenced sample consisted of blood. The source is a woman in her thirties or forties with Graves' ophthalmopathy. CDR3s leave out the opening cysteine and the closing phenylalanine or tryptophan. A D gene is named only where the DNA matches it firmly.

j_gene,v_gene,d_gene,CDR3aa
TRBJ2-7,TRBV28,-,ASSLTLRASEQY
TRBJ2-2,TRBV29-1,TRBD2,SVAPRGGTGELF
TRBJ2-1,TRBV18,-,ASSPGDARTEQF
TRBJ2-5,TRBV12-3/TRBV12-4,-,ASSFMGAQY
TRBJ2-1,TRBV28,TRBD1,ASTPGGSYNEQF
TRBJ2-7,TRBV9,TRBD1,ASSRGQGKSYEQY
TRBJ1-5,TRBV20-1,-,SARVTMDQPQH
TRBJ1-1,TRBV6-1,-,ASRVRGNTEAF
TRBJ2-7,TRBV6-5,TRBD1,ASSYFGTGGGEQY
TRBJ1-1,TRBV12-3/TRBV12-4,-,ASTRAGGNTEAF